These 30 T cell receptor beta chains came from one sample sequenced in a study of blood T cell repertoires in COVID-19. The protocol was immunoSEQ multiplex PCR, while the TCRdb copy is restricted to in-frame clones and leaves out a portion. The sample lists 200,000 to 250,000 clones, roughly 80% occurring once. Sequenced material: peripheral blood. Receptors were obtained from a woman under 30 with acute or convalescent COVID-19.

The sample holds one count of this clone. The chain joins TRBV7-9 to TRBJ2-7; possibly TRBD1 for D (6 bases). This CDR3 is 14 amino acids long. Germline CDR1 SEHNR, CDR2 FQNEAQ (reference sequence). V was pared by 5 bases and J by 1 base, with 12 bases between. The CDR3 sequence is CASSTRTDSYEQYF. The CDR3 nucleotides are TGTGCCAGCAGCACCCGGACAGATTCCTACGAGCAGTACTTC.

The gene calls are TRBV4-1 and TRBJ2-7; TRBD2 matches at 10 bases. The V and J ends lost 0 bases and 5 bases, in that order; junction bases with no gene match: 10. Germline loops: CDR1 MGHRA, CDR2 YSYEKL. CDR3 length equals 17 residues. DNA for the CDR3: TGCGCCAGCAGCCAAGATCCAGCGGGACTAGCGATTCACGAGCAGTACTTC. Its translation is CASSQDPAGLAIHEQYF.

This chain joins TRBV28 and TRBJ2-5; D remains ambiguous. Per germline, CDR1 MDHEN and CDR2 SYDVKM. The CDR3 covers 14 residues. V lost 4 bases and J 4 bases, leaving 13 bases between the germline ends. The CDR3 DNA sequence: TGTGCCAGCAGTTCCGAAAGACTGGTAGAGACCCAGTACTTC. It specifies CASSSERLVETQYF.

V gene TRBV27 combines with J gene TRBJ2-2; no definite D call. The CDR3 is 15 residues long. Trimming stripped 3 bases from V and 2 bases from J, with 10 bases between. Germline CDR1 and CDR2: MNHEY and SMNVEV (reference sequence). The CDR3 loop reads CASSFASTNTGELFF. The CDR3 coding sequence is TGTGCCAGCAGTTTTGCCAGTACCAACACCGGGGAGCTGTTTTTT.

The V and J genes are TRBV3-1 (or the pseudogene TRBV3-2) and TRBJ1-3; D unclear. CDR1 is LGHDT and CDR2 is YNNKEL in the germline V gene (reference sequence). The CDR3 consists of 13 residues. The V and J ends lost 9 bases and 3 bases respectively, with 12 bases between them. The chain's CDR3 is CASQRQNGNTIYF. CDR3 nucleotide sequence: TGTGCCAGTCAGAGGCAGAATGGAAACACCATATATTTT.

The CDR3 reads CASSLDPRTSGWQQYF. The CDR3 DNA reads as TGTGCCAGCAGTTTAGACCCTAGGACTAGCGGGTGGCAGCAGTACTTC. The chain links TRBV28 to TRBJ2-7; 11 nucleotides line up with TRBD2. V gave up 2 bases and J gave up 8 bases; unmatched junction bases: 11. This CDR3 comprises 16 residues. In germline, CDR1 is MDHEN, CDR2 SYDVKM.

V usage is TRBV19 and J usage is TRBJ2-3; TRBD2 matches 10 bases. There are 15 residues in the CDR3. The V gene's germline CDR1 is LNHDA and CDR2 SQIVND (reference sequence). After removal of 1 base from V and 6 bases from J, the junction contained 4 bases not matched to a gene. The chain's CDR3 is CASSIVSSGSDTQYF. Written as DNA, the CDR3 is TGTGCCAGTAGTATAGTTTCTAGCGGGAGTGATACGCAGTATTTT.

The rearrangement joins TRBV7-8 to TRBJ2-1, with TRBD2 as a possible D gene (6 bases). V lost 1 base to trimming and J lost 4 bases, with 8 bases between them. This CDR3 has 14 residues. Germline V gene data show CDR1 as SGHVS and CDR2 as FQNEAQ. The CDR3 bases are TGTGCCAGCAGCTTAGTAGCGGCGTACAATGAGCAGTTCTTC. Translated, it gives CASSLVAAYNEQFF.

In nucleotides, the CDR3 is TGTGCCAGCAGCAATGAGGACAGTGGGAATGAAAAACTGTTTTTT. It codes for CASSNEDSGNEKLFF. The chain has TRBV5-5 and TRBJ1-4; TRBD1 is a possible D gene (6 bases). Trimming stripped 4 bases from V and 5 bases from J, with 15 bases between. The CDR3 covers 15 residues. The germline gives CDR1 SGHKS, CDR2 YYEKEE (reference sequence). The full variable domain, with the rest looked up from reference TRBV5-5 and TRBJ1-4, is DAGVTQSPTHLIKTRGQQVTLRCSPISGHKSVSWYQQVLGQGPQFIFQYYEKEERGRGNFPDRFSARQFPNYSSELNVNALLLGDSALYLCASSNEDSGNEKLFFGSGTQLSVL.

As DNA, the CDR3 is TGTGCCAGCTCACCACCCCAGGGGAAGAGGCTGAGTACTGAAGCTTTCTTT. Translated: CASSPPQGKRLSTEAFF. The genes are TRBV18 and TRBJ1-1; possible D gene TRBD1, 6 bases. The CDR3 has 17 residues. Trimming took 0 bases from V and 5 from J, leaving 19 bases between them. The germline CDR1 and CDR2 sequences are KGHSH and LQKENI. The whole variable domain, remainder taken from reference TRBV18 and TRBJ1-1, is NAGVMQNPRHLVRRRGQEARLRCSPMKGHSHVYWYRQLPEEGLKFMVYLQKENIIDESGMPKERFSAEFPKEGPSILRIQQVVRGDSAAYFCASSPPQGKRLSTEAFFGQGTRLTVV.

V and J are TRBV7-9 and TRBJ2-1, with 7 nucleotides matching TRBD2. V lost 5 bases, J lost 5 bases, and 6 bases stayed unmatched. CDR3 length equals 14 residues. From germline, CDR1 is SEHNR and CDR2 FQNEAQ (reference sequence). CDR3 coding DNA: TGTGCCAGCAGCCCCCGGGACTATCACAATGAGCAGTTCTTC. This codes for CASSPRDYHNEQFF.

This chain joins TRBV7-9 and TRBJ2-5, with D perhaps TRBD1 (5 bases). The CDR3 is made up of 16 amino acids. Trimming shortened V by 5 bases and J by 5 bases, and 21 bases separated the two germline ends. Germline CDR1 is SEHNR and CDR2 is FQNEAQ (reference sequence). In DNA, the CDR3 is TGTGCCAGCAGCCTAATCCGGGCCTTAAAGGGGGAGACCCAGTACTTC. It specifies CASSLIRALKGETQYF.

The chain employs TRBV10-1 and TRBJ2-3; 7 bases fit TRBD1. Per germline, CDR1 WNHNN and CDR2 SYGVQD (reference sequence). Trimming took 2 bases from V and 6 from J; bases not matched to a gene: 5. The CDR3 contains 14 residues. For the CDR3, the DNA is TGCGCCAGCAGTGAGACAGGGGCGGCGGATACGCAGTATTTT. Translation: CASSETGAADTQYF.

The V and J genes are TRBV19 and TRBJ1-2; TRBD1 aligns across 7 bases. CDR1 and CDR2 from the germline V gene are LNHDA and SQIVND (reference sequence). Unmatched junction bases numbered 5, after V lost 3 bases and J lost 1 base. The CDR3 extends over 15 amino acids. As DNA, the CDR3 is TGTGCCAGTAGTATGGCCGGGACAGTTAACTATGGCTACACCTTC. As protein: CASSMAGTVNYGYTF.

The chain joins TRBV27 to TRBJ2-7; 7 bases are shared with TRBD1. This CDR3 region has 15 residues. Germline-derived CDR1 and CDR2 are MNHEY and SMNVEV (reference sequence). V was clipped by 5 bases and J by 3 bases; unmatched bases: 10. The CDR3 here is CASSANRGWNYEQYF. The CDR3 DNA follows: TGTGCCAGCAGTGCCAACAGGGGATGGAACTACGAGCAGTACTTC.

The chain recombines TRBV5-4 with TRBJ1-2, with D perhaps matching TRBD1 (5 bases). CDR1 SGHNT and CDR2 YYREEE come from the germline V gene (reference sequence). The CDR3 length is 13 residues. V lost 0 bases to trimming and J lost 4 bases, with 7 bases between them. CDR3 nucleotides: TGTGCCAGCAGCTTGGAAGGGGTCTATGGCTACACCTTC. Encoded protein: CASSLEGVYGYTF.

V and J are TRBV7-9 and TRBJ1-3; D gene ambiguous. This CDR3 comprises 13 residues. CDR1 is SEHNR and CDR2 is FQNEAQ in the germline V gene (reference sequence). V shed 7 bases and J shed 0 bases, with 7 bases lying between them. The CDR3 spells CASNPDSGNTIYF. Written as DNA, the CDR3 is TGTGCCAGCAACCCAGACTCTGGAAACACCATATATTTT.

The V gene is TRBV5-1, the J gene TRBJ2-3; TRBD2 matches at 13 bases. This CDR3 is 16 amino acids long. Germline CDR1 is SGHRS and CDR2 is YFSETQ. V shed 4 bases, J shed 0 bases, and the junction held 2 bases outside the gene matches. Here the CDR3 reads CASSPGLAGSTDTQYF. The CDR3 region has the DNA TGCGCCAGCAGCCCGGGACTAGCGGGAAGCACAGATACGCAGTATTTT.

This clone turned up a few times. This chain joins TRBV18 and TRBJ1-1; TRBD1 agrees at 7 bases. The CDR3 totals 15 residues. V was pared by 6 bases and J by 4 bases, with 11 bases of the junction left unmatched. CDR1 and CDR2 (germline): KGHSH, LQKENI. CDR3 sequence reads: CASSKEQGWSTEAFF. CDR3 sequence (DNA): TGTGCCAGCTCGAAAGAACAGGGGTGGTCCACTGAAGCTTTCTTT.

The chain combines TRBV5-4 with TRBJ2-1; D unresolved. The V and J ends lost 4 bases and 14 bases respectively, with 16 bases between them. This CDR3 is built from 12 residues. Looked up from germline, CDR1 is SGHNT and CDR2 is YYREEE (reference sequence). CDR3 loop: CASSQDAGREFF. CDR3 bases: TGTGCCAGCAGCCAAGATGCTGGGCGAGAGTTCTTC.

The chain joins TRBV12-3 or TRBV12-4 to TRBJ2-7; 8 bases agree with TRBD1. The ends lost 5 bases at V and 8 bases at J; junction bases unmatched: 8. This CDR3 has 13 amino acids. The CDR3 region is CASSAMGQAKQYF. The CDR3 coding sequence is TGTGCCAGCAGTGCCATGGGACAGGCAAAGCAGTACTTC.

The rearrangement uses TRBV7-3 and TRBJ1-2; D possibly corresponds to TRBD1 (6 bases). There are 14 residues in the CDR3. The V end lost 5 bases, the J end lost 8 bases, and 18 bases lay between the germline ends. Per the germline V gene, CDR1 is SGHTA and CDR2 is FQGTGA. As DNA, the CDR3 is TGTGCCAGCAGCCCAGCTGCAGGGGATCGAGGCTACACCTTC. Its protein is CASSPAAGDRGYTF.

The chain recombines TRBV11-2 with TRBJ2-7; D may be TRBD2 (6 bases). Germline V gives CDR1 SGHAT, CDR2 FQNNGV. The CDR3 has 14 amino acids. The V gene lost 1 base and the J gene lost 0 bases, with 7 bases spanning the gap. The CDR3 DNA reads TGTGCCAGCAGCTTAGGCGGGACCTCCTACGAGCAGTACTTC. Protein sequence: CASSLGGTSYEQYF.

This clone was recorded only once. The rearrangement links TRBV13 to TRBJ2-1; 11 nucleotides agree with TRBD2. This CDR3 is 18 amino acids long. Trimming cost V 5 bases and J 6 bases; bases outside gene matches: 15. Germline V gene sequence: CDR1 PRHDT, CDR2 FYEKMQ (reference sequence). CDR3 in DNA: TGTGCCAGCAGCGGCAGACTAGCGGGGAGGGTCAGCGGCAATGAGCAGTTCTTC. This sequence encodes CASSGRLAGRVSGNEQFF.

The chain recombines TRBV7-3 with TRBJ2-1; 11 nucleotides align to TRBD2. Germline assignment: CDR1 SGHTA and CDR2 FQGTGA. V lost 8 bases and J lost 6; bases outside the gene matches: 6. The CDR3 length is 14 residues. The CDR3 coding sequence is TGTGCCAGCGGTACGGGACTAGCGGCCAATGAGCAGTTCTTC. It yields the protein CASGTGLAANEQFF.

The rearrangement links TRBV27 to TRBJ1-1; D gene ambiguous. V lost 5 bases and J lost 0, with 13 bases in between. The CDR3 totals 15 residues. Looked up from germline, CDR1 is MNHEY and CDR2 is SMNVEV (reference sequence). CDR3 protein: CASSPIRFMNTEAFF. CDR3 DNA sequence: TGTGCCAGCAGTCCTATCCGTTTTATGAACACTGAAGCTTTCTTT.

The rearrangement joins TRBV20-1 to TRBJ1-3; D remains ambiguous. The ends were cut back, 3 bases at V and 0 bases at J, with 9 bases in the middle. The CDR3 sequence is 14 residues long. Germline loops: CDR1 DFQATT, CDR2 SNEGSKA (reference sequence). CDR3 in DNA: TGCAGTGCTAGTAGTCCTACCTCTGGAAACACCATATATTTT. Its translation: CSASSPTSGNTIYF.

The rearrangement uses TRBV5-5 and TRBJ2-3; D may be TRBD1 (5 bases). The CDR3 has 14 residues. V shed 5 bases and J shed 0 bases, with 10 bases lying between them. Germline V lookup: CDR1 SGHKS, CDR2 YYEKEE (reference sequence). CDR3 in DNA: TGTGCCAGCAGACACGGACAAAGCACAGATACGCAGTATTTT. Its translation: CASRHGQSTDTQYF.

The CDR3 DNA follows: TGCGCCAGCAGTGAGGAGAGGGACAGGGTTTGTGTTAGCAATCAGCCCCAGCATTTT. Its translation: CASSEERDRVCVSNQPQHF. The V gene is TRBV10-1, the J gene TRBJ1-5, with 9 bases aligning to TRBD1. The CDR3 loop spans 19 amino acids. CDR1 is WNHNN and CDR2 is SYGVQD in the germline V gene (reference sequence). Trimming cost V 2 bases and J 0 bases; bases outside gene matches: 11.

This clone was picked up one time. The V and J genes are TRBV6-5 and TRBJ2-7, with TRBD1 identical over 8 bases. After removal of 8 bases from V and 6 bases from J, the junction contained 9 bases not matched to a gene. The CDR3 sequence is 13 residues long. Germline CDR1 reads MNHEY; CDR2 reads SVGAGI. The CDR3 region has the DNA TGTGCCAGCGGCCGGACAGGGTCCGCCGAGCAGTACTTC. Translation gives CASGRTGSAEQYF.